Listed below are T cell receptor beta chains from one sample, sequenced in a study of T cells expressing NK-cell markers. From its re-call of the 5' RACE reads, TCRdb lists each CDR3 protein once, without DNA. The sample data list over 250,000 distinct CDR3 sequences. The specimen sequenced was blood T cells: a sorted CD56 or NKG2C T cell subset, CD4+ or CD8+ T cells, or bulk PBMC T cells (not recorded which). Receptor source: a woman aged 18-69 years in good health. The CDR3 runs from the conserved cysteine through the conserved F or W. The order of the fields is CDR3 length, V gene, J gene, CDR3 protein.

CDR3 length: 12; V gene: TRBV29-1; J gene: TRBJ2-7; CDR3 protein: CSAGQASYEQYF
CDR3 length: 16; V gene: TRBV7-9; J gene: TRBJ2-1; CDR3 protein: CASSLSLRSGYNEQFF
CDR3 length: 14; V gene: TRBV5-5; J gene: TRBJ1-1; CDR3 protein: CASSLEGQGAEAFF
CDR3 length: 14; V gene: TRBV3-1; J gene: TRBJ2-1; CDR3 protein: CASSQGLAYNEQFF
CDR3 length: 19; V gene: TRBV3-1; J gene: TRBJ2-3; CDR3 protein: CASSLRTSGRSDGSDTQYF
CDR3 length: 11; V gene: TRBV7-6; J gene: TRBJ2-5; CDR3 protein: CASSTVETQYF
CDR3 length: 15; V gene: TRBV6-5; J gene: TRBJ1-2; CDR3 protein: CASSYPNRGLYGYTF
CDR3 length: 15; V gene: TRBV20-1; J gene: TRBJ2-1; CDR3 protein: CSARFGLRSYNEQFF
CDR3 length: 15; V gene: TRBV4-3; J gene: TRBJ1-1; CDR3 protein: CASSRSGTGNTEAFF
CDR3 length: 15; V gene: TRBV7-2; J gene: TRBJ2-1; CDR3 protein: CASSLTGTGIDEQFF
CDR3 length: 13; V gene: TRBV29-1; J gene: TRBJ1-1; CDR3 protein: CSVTGGGYAEAFF
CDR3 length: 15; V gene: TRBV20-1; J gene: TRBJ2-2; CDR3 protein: CSARPARTNTGELFF
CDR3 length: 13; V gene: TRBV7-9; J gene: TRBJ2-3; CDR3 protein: CASSPDSTDTQYF
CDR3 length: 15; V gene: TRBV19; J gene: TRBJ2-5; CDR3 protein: CASSRGVGLQETQYF
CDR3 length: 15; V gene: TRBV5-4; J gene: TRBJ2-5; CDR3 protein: CASSPGLEWYETQYF
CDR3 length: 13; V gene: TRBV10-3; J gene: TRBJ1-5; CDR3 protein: CAISSRDGQPQHF
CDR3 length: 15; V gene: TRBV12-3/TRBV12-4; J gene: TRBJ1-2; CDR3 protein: CASSPGQGARDGYTF
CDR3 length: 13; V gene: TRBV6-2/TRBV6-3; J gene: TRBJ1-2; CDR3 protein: CASSWGQLYGYTF
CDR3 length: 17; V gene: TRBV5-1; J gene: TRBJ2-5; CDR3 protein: CASSPTITRGNQETQYF
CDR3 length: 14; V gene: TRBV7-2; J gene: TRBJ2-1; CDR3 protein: CASSPDFSYNEQFF
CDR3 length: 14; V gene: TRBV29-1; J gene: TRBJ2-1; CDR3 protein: CSVVGDRTYNEQFF
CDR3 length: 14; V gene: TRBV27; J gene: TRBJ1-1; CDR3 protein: CASSFGLPNTEAFF
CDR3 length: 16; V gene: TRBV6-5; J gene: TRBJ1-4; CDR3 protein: CASSYSRTDLNEKLFF
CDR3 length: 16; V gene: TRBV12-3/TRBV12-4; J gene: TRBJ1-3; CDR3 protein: CASSSDPGTDGNTIYF
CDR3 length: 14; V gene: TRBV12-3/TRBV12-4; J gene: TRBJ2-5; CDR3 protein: CASMIVGPWETQYF
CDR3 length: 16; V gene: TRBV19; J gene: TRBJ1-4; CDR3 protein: CASSMSLTGASEKLFF
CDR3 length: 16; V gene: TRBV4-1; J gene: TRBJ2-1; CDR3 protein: CASSQVESPPQNEQFF
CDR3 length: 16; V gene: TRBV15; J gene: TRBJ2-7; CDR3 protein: CATSRAISAALYEQYF
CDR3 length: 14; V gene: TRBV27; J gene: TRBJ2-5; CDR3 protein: CATSPGTAQETQYF
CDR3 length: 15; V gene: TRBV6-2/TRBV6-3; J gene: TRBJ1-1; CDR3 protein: CASRNTPAYWTEAFF
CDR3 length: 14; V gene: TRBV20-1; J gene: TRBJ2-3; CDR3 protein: CSAQRTGGVVTQYF
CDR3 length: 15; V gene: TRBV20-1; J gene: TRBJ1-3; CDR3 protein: CSAQAPVPSGNTIYF
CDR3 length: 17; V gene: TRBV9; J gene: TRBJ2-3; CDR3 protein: CASSVAPLAGRTDTQYF
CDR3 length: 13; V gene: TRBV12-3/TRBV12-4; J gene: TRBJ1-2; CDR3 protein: CASSFRHEVRYTF
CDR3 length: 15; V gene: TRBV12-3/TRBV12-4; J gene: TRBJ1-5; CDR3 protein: CASSSPRGPNQPQHF
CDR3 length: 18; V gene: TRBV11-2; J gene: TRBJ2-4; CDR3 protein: CASSAFSGAPLAKNIQYF
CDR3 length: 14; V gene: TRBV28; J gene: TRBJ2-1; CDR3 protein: CASSFREYYNEQFF
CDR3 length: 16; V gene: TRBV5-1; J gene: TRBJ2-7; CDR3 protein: CASSLEWASGSPLEYF
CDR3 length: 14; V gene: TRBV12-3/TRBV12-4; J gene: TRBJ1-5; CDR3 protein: CASTHDRGDQPQHF
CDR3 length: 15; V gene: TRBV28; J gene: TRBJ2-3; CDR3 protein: CASSLRLAGAHTQYF
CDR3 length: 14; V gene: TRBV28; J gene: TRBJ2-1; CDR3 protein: CASTPGTPTNEQFF
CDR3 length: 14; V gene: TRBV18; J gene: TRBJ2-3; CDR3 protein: CASSPGGHTDTQYF
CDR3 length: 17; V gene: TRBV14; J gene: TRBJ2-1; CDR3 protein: CASSQPLTSGSHNEQFF
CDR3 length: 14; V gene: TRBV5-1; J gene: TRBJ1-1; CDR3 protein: CASSREKGVSEAFF
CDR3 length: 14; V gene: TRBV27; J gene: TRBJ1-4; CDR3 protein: CASSGTGRNEKLFF
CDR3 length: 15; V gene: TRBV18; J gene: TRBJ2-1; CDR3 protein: CASSTDGSPYNEQFF
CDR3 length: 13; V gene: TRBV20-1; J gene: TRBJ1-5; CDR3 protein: CSARGGVGQPQHF
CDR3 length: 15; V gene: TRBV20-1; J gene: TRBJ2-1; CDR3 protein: CSASSAGGSYNEQFF
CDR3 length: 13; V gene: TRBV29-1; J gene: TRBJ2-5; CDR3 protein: CSVGLAEQETQYF
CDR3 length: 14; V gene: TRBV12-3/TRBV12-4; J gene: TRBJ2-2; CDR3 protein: CASMVSGGRGELFF
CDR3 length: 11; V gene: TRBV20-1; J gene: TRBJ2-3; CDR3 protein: CSKRTGDTQYF
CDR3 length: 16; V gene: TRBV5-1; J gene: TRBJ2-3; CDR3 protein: CASSLTGTGITDTQYF
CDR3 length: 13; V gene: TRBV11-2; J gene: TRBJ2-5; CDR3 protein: CASSSNSLETQYF
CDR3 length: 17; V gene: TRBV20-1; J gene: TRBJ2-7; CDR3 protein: CSASGARLAGSGYEQYF
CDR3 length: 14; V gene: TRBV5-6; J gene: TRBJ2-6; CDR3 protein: CASRTGVLANVLTF
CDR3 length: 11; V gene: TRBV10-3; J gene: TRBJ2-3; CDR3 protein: CAIGSEDTQYF
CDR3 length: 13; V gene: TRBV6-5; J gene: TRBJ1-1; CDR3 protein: CASSSLSARQAFF
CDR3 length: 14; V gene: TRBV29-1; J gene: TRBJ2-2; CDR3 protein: CSVDSGVNTGELFF
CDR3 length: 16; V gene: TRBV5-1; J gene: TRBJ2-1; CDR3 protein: CASSLTGRVNYNEQFF
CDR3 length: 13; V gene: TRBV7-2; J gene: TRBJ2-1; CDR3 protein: CASSTRQYNEQFF